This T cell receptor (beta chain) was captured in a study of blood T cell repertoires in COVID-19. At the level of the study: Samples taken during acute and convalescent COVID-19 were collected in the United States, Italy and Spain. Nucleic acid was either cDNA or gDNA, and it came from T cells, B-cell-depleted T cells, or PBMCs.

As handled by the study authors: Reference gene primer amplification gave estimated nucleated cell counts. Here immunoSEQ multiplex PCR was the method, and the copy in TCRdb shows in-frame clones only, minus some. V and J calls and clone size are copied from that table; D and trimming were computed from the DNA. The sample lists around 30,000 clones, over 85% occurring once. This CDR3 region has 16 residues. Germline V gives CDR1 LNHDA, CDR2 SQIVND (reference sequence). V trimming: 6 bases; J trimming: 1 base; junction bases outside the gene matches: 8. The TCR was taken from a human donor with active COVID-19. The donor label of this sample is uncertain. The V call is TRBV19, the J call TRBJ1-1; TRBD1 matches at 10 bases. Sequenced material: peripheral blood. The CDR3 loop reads CASRHVRDRGNTEAFF. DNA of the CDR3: TGTGCCAGTAGGCACGTCCGGGACAGGGGGAACACTGAAGCTTTCTTT. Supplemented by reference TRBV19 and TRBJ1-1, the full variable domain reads DGGITQSPKYLFRKEGQNVTLSCEQNLNHDAMYWYRQDPGQGLRLIYYSQIVNDFQKGDIAEGYSVSREKKESFPLTVTSAQKNPTAFYLCASRHVRDRGNTEAFFGQGTRLTVV.